Here is one T cell receptor (beta chain) with its context. The sample belongs to a study of blood T cell repertoires in COVID-19. Study-wide background: T cells, B-cell-depleted T cells, or PBMCs supplied cDNA or gDNA.

Trimming took off 5 bases at V and 9 bases at J, with 9 bases between the two ends. CDR3 length: 11 residues. Authors' data handling: Amplification of reference gene primers provided the estimated nucleated cell counts. Sequencing was performed with immunoSEQ multiplex PCR; in TCRdb, only in-frame clones are kept and a portion is missing. For V, J and clone size, that table is used; D and trimming come from the DNA. The sample contains under 250,000 clones, 80% to 85% of which appear only once. Material: peripheral blood. The chain is built from TRBV12-3 or TRBV12-4 and TRBJ2-3; a weak D match, TRBD2 (7 bases). The TCR comes from a woman in her sixties with acute or convalescent COVID-19. CDR3 sequence (DNA): TGTGCCAGCAGTAGGGGGGGGACGCAGTATTTT. Protein: CASSRGGTQYF.